The source of this T cell receptor beta chain is a study of technical replicates of blood from a few donors. The germline V gene has CDR1 KGHSH and CDR2 LQKENI. Losses at the gene ends were 6 bases for V and 4 bases for J; bases not matched to a gene: 2. The length of the CDR3 is 14 residues. Sequencing was performed with immunoSEQ multiplex PCR; in TCRdb, only in-frame clones are kept and a portion is missing. In the table there are about 14,000 clones, more than 85% of which are singletons. This TCR was recovered from a human donor in good health. This chain links TRBV18 with TRBJ2-3, with 12 bases matching TRBD1. Sequencing was done on a sample of PBMCs. CDR3 in amino acids: CASSRDRGPDTQYF. The DNA for the CDR3 is TGTGCCAGCTCCCGGGACAGGGGGCCAGATACGCAGTATTTT.